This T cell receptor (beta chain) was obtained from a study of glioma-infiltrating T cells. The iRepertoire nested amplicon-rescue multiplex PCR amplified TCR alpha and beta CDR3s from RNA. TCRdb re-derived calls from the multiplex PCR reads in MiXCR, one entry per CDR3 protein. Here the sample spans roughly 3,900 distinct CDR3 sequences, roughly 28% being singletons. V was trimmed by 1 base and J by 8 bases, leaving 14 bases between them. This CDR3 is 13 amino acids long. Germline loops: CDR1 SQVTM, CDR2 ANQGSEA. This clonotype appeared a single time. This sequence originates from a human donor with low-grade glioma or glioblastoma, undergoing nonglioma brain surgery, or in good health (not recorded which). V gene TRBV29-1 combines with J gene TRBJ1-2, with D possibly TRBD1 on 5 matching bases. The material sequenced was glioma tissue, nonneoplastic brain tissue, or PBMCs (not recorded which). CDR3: CSVEAATDEGYTF. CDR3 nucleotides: TGCAGCGTTGAAGCGGCGACAGATGAAGGCTACACCTTC. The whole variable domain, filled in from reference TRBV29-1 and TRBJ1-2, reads SAVISQKPSRDICQRGTSLTIQCQVDSQVTMMFWYRQQPGQSLTLIATANQGSEATYESGFVIDKFPISRPNLTFSTLTVSNMSPEDSSIYLCSVEAATDEGYTFGSGTRLTVV.